Following are 3 T cell receptor beta chains from one sample sequenced in a study of cytomegalovirus exposure and HLA in healthy donors. Use of 60 Vbeta and 13 Jbeta primers characterized the PCR. Only in-frame clones appear in the TCRdb table, and some are missing; sequencing was by immunoSEQ multiplex PCR. This repertoire shows around 160,000 clones, 70% to 90% found once; its top ten account for about a tenth. Sequencing was carried out using PBMCs. The receptors shown here come from a man aged 18-30 years in good health and CMV-seropositive.

The V gene is TRBV5-1, the J gene TRBJ2-2, with 11 bases identical to TRBD2. With V trimmed by 4 bases and J by 1 base, 6 bases remained unmatched. The CDR3 is 17 amino acids. CDR1 SGHRS and CDR2 YFSETQ come from the germline V gene. The CDR3 region is CASSLPGTSGNTGELFF. CDR3 DNA sequence: TGCGCCAGCAGCCTCCCCGGGACTAGCGGGAACACCGGGGAGCTGTTTTTT.

This chain joins TRBV27 and TRBJ1-1, with 7 bases identical to TRBD1. With 6 bases clipped from V and 1 base from J, the junction kept 8 bases outside the gene matches. Germline CDR1 reads MNHEY; CDR2 reads SMNVEV (reference sequence). The CDR3 totals 15 residues. The chain's CDR3 is CASSRTGTANTEAFF. The CDR3 region has the DNA TGTGCCAGCAGCCGCACCGGGACAGCGAACACTGAAGCTTTCTTT.

The J gene is TRBJ1-3, the V gene TRBV30; no definite D call. CDR1 and CDR2 (germline): GTSNPN, SVGIG (reference sequence). The CDR3 extends over 14 amino acids. Trimming cost V 0 bases and J 0 bases, with 6 bases left between them. The CDR3 DNA follows: TGTGCCTGGAGTGTATTCAACTCTGGAAACACCATATATTTT. Residues: CAWSVFNSGNTIYF.